This TCR beta chain was sequenced for a study of blood T cell repertoires in COVID-19. As for the study in general: T cells, B-cell-depleted T cells, or PBMCs provided the cDNA or gDNA that served as material.

The CDR3 is made up of 14 amino acids. Method: immunoSEQ multiplex PCR; TCRdb's copy keeps in-frame clones and lacks some. The data contain 150,000 or so clones, around 84% of them seen just once; the ten biggest clones take up under 7%. Enrollees, about 18 to 90 years old, lived in 24 US areas. The specimen sequenced was PBMCs or T cells enriched from blood (not recorded which). The chain joins TRBV21-1 to TRBJ1-1; the D call TRBD1 from the table was never checked on the DNA. TRBV21-1 is tagged as a pseudogene. This TCR was sampled from a man aged 40-49 years who had recovered from COVID-19. The CDR3 sequence: CASSKGTGGGEAFF. In nucleotides, the CDR3 is TGTGCCAGCAGCAAGGGGACAGGGGGTGGTGAAGCTTTCTTT.